This TCR beta chain comes out of a study of T cell responses to AZD1222 COVID-19 vaccine. Study observations and caveats: Per reports, nearly half of all spike-specific TCRs target regions that are unmutated in variants.

CDR1 is SQVTM, CDR2 ANQGSEA, per germline. V shed 1 base and J 1 base; nucleotides not matched to a gene: 8. The CDR3 runs 16 residues. Details on this clone: Its antigen is unknown.

The data were produced by immunoSEQ multiplex PCR, yet TCRdb's version contains in-frame clones alone and is incomplete. This table has 150,000 or so clones, about nine tenths appearing once. Sequencing used peripheral blood, obtained 28 days after the second AZD1222 dose. This receptor was obtained from an adult who received the AZD1222 COVID-19 vaccine. The chain carries TRBV29-1 and TRBJ2-3; TRBD2 agrees at 7 bases. This chain's CDR3 is CSVEGGGGRGTDTQYF. The CDR3 nucleotides read TGCAGCGTTGAAGGGGGCGGGGGACGGGGCACAGATACGCAGTATTTT.